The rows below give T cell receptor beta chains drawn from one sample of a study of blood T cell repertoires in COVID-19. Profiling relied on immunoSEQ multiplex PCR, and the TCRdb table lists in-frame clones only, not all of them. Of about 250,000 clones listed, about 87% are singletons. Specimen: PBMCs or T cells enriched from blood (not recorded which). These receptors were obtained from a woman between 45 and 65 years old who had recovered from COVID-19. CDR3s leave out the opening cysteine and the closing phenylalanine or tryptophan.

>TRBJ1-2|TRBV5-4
ASSLDREYGYT
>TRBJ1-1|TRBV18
ASAPSGENTEAF
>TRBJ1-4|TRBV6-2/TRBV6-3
ASSHLRGTGEEKLF
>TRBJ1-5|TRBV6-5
ASSRGQGDQPQH
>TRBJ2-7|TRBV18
ASSPSGLSYEQY
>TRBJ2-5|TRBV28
ASSPERRPQY
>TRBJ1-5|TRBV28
ASSLAGYSNQPQH
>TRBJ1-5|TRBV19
ASSMGGGRGNQPQH
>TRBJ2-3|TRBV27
ASSTSADTQY
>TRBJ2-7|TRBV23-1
ASSLRRDEQY
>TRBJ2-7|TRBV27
ASSLMAGGGEQY
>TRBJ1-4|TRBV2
ASSYRGMSEKLF
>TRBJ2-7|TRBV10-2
ASSFGTSVLREQY
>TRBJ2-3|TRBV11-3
ASSHPPGGEDTQY
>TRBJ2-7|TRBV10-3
AISEDSYEQY
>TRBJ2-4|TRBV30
AWSVRGSKNIQY
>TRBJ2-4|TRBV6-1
ASSALTGSIKNIQY
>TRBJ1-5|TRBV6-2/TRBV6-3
ASSYGTGADNQPQH
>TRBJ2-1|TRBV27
ASSLRTSLNEQF
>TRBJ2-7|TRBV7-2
ASSLIPSADPYEQY
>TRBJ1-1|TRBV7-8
ASSSWGQGISTEAF
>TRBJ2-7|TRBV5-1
ASSSQGNEQY
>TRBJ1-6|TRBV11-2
ASSSWKSGSPLH
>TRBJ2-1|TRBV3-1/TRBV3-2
ASSLGSGSGNEQF
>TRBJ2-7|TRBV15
ATSRLYEQY
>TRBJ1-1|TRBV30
AWKESNTEAF
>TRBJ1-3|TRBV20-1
SASAGGGNTIY
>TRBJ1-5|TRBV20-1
SASIRQHSNQPQH
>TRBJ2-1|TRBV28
TSARDSNNEQF
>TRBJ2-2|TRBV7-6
ASSLAAAYTGELF
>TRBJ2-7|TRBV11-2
ASSFDGTHSYEQY
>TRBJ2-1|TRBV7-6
ASSFPLAATGRPSYNEQF
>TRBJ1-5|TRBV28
ASSGSGQGFRLSNQPQH
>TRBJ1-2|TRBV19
ASRNHGTGESYGYT
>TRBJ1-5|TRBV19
ASNPTGDTNQPQH
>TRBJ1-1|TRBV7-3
ASSTPGVGGDTEAF
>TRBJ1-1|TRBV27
ASSLSGGTGENAF
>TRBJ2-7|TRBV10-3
AISDTTHEQY
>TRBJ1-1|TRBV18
ASSRREVAEAF
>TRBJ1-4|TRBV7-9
ASSSQGGWNEKLF
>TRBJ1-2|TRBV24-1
ATSDPGQNYGYT
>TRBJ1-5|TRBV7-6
ASSSRTGGTQPQH
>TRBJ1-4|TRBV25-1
ASSDQTGSGATNEKLF
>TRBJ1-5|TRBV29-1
SVGFFGGQPQH
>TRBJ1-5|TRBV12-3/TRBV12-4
ASRRHLNQPQH
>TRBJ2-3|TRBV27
ASSLSGQGGDTQY
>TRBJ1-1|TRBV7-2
ASSPRTGRLVDTEAF
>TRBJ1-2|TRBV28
ASSFARASNYGYT
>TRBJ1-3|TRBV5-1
ASSLSWGRSGNTIY
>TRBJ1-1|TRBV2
ASSALQGVPEAF
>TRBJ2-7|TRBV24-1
ATSAGLAGASEQY
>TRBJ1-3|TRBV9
ASSGGQGMGGNTIY
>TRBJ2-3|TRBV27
ASTGWGGSTDTQY
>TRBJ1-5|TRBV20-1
SASGRVVNQPQH
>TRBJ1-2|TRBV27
ASNPRPDAGGYT
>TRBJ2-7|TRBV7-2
ASSPLAGVAGYEQY
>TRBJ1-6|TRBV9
ASSPDTYNSPLH
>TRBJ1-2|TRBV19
ASSTDRMGGYT
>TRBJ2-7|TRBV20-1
SAHSEVEQY